The 21 T cell receptor beta chains below all came from one sample that was sequenced in a study of OX40 agonist ivuxolimab in advanced cancers. Profiled with immunoSEQ multiplex PCR; TCRdb holds only in-frame clones, not every one. The data show 84,000 or so clones, roughly 90% seen once. The material sequenced was CD4+ or CD8+ T cells sorted from blood, taken in a trial of the OX40 agonist ivuxolimab. Source of these receptors: an adult with an advanced solid tumor such as melanoma, head and neck, liver or kidney cancer.

The chain is built from TRBV5-1 and TRBJ2-1; 13 nucleotides line up with TRBD2. Losses at the gene ends were 4 bases for V and 7 bases for J; bases not matched to a gene: 2. The CDR3 spans 14 residues. The germline gives CDR1 SGHRS, CDR2 YFSETQ. The CDR3 here is CASSTSGGANEQFF. DNA for the CDR3: TGCGCCAGCAGCACTAGCGGGGGGGCGAATGAGCAGTTCTTC.

The chain recombines TRBV9 with TRBJ2-6; the D gene is possibly TRBD2 (5 bases). The CDR3 runs 16 residues. The V end lost 4 bases, the J end lost 1 base, and 12 bases lay between the germline ends. Looked up from germline, CDR1 is SGDLS and CDR2 is YYNGEE. Here the CDR3 reads CASSLTEGSGANVLTF. DNA for the CDR3: TGTGCCAGCAGCCTCACAGAGGGTTCTGGGGCCAACGTCCTGACTTTC.

The chain uses TRBV5-4 and TRBJ2-2, with D perhaps TRBD2 (7 bases). CDR3 length: 15 residues. V was cut by 0 bases and J by 7 bases, with 13 bases left in between. Germline V lookup: CDR1 SGHNT, CDR2 YYREEE (reference sequence). As DNA, the CDR3 is TGTGCCAGCAGCTTGGCCCAGGGGAGGGGCGGGGAGCTGTTTTTT. Protein sequence: CASSLAQGRGGELFF.

This chain uses TRBV15 with TRBJ2-7, with D maybe TRBD2 (5 bases). The V gene's germline CDR1 is LNHNV and CDR2 YYDKDF (reference sequence). This CDR3 spans 14 amino acids. The V end was cut by 1 base, the J end by 6 bases, with 13 bases between. This chain's CDR3 is CATSRVGALPEQYF. The CDR3 nucleotides read TGTGCCACCAGCAGAGTGGGAGCTCTCCCCGAGCAGTACTTC.

The chain uses TRBV9 and TRBJ2-3; tentatively, D is TRBD2 (7 bases). The CDR3 totals 16 residues. V gave up 0 bases and J gave up 2 bases, with 13 bases separating them. CDR1 is SGDLS, CDR2 YYNGEE, per germline. The CDR3 sequence is CASSVDGGQPTDTQYF. In DNA form, the CDR3 reads TGTGCCAGCAGCGTAGACGGGGGGCAGCCCACAGATACGCAGTATTTT.

The gene calls are TRBV20-1 and TRBJ2-1; no clear D gene. The CDR3 runs to 11 residues. Looked up from germline, CDR1 is DFQATT and CDR2 is SNEGSKA (reference sequence). Trimming removed 6 bases from V and 6 bases from J, with 9 bases in between. The CDR3 nucleotides read TGCAGTGCCGCTACCCGCAATGAGCAGTTCTTC. This sequence encodes CSAATRNEQFF.

The chain couples TRBV7-9 to TRBJ1-2; D is perhaps TRBD1 (6 bases). The CDR3 covers 15 residues. The germline CDR1 and CDR2 sequences are SEHNR and FQNEAQ (reference sequence). Trimming cost V 6 bases and J 4 bases, with 18 bases left between them. The CDR3 region is CASRGPGQSAYGYTF. CDR3 DNA sequence: TGTGCCAGCAGGGGACCGGGACAAAGTGCCTATGGCTACACCTTC.

The chain recombines TRBV6-6 with TRBJ1-1; D gene ambiguous. The CDR3 is 16 amino acids. Trimming pared 2 bases from V and 2 bases from J, leaving 15 bases between. Germline CDR1 and CDR2: MNHNY and SVGAGI (reference sequence). The CDR3 DNA is TGTGCCAGCAGTTACCCCTCCGCCGCAGGAAACACTGAAGCTTTCTTT. This gives the protein CASSYPSAAGNTEAFF.

This sequence joins TRBV5-1 and TRBJ2-1; 14 nucleotides match TRBD2. Germline CDR1 and CDR2: SGHRS and YFSETQ. The junction had 6 bases not matched to a gene; V was cut back by 0 bases and J by 4 bases. This CDR3 spans 18 amino acids. CDR3 protein: CASSLGLAGGPPYNEQFF. CDR3 coding DNA: TGCGCCAGCAGCTTGGGACTAGCGGGGGGGCCGCCTTACAATGAGCAGTTCTTC.

The chain uses TRBV5-1 and TRBJ2-5; possible D gene TRBD2, 5 bases. Germline assignment: CDR1 SGHRS and CDR2 YFSETQ. V lost 2 bases to trimming and J lost 4 bases, with 15 bases between them. This CDR3 comprises 15 residues. The CDR3 nucleotides are TGCGCCAGCAGCTTAAACGGGAAGGGAGTAGAGACCCAGTACTTC. It yields the protein CASSLNGKGVETQYF.

The chain combines TRBV19 with TRBJ2-7; TRBD1 aligns across 9 bases. With 4 bases clipped from V and 1 base from J, the junction kept 5 bases outside the gene matches. Germline V gene lookup returns CDR1 LNHDA and CDR2 SQIVND (reference sequence). CDR3 length: 15 amino acids. The CDR3 is CASSKMTGGSYEQYF. The CDR3, as DNA: TGTGCCAGTAGTAAGATGACAGGGGGATCCTACGAGCAGTACTTC.

The chain combines TRBV7-6 with TRBJ2-5, with D perhaps TRBD1 (6 bases). Germline V gene lookup returns CDR1 SGHVS and CDR2 FNYEAQ. The CDR3 runs 14 residues. Trimming took off 4 bases at V and 1 base at J, with 10 bases between the two ends. CDR3 amino acids: CASSSQTGQETQYF. The CDR3 DNA reads TGTGCCAGCAGCTCCCAGACAGGCCAAGAGACCCAGTACTTC. Looking up the rest from reference TRBV7-6 and TRBJ2-5 gives the full variable domain: GAGVSQSPRYKVTKRGQDVALRCDPISGHVSLYWYRQALGQGPEFLTYFNYEAQQDKSGLPNDRFSAERPEGSISTLTIQRTEQRDSAMYRCASSSQTGQETQYFGPGTRLLVL.

CDR3 amino acids: CASSRWGAQETQYF. CDR3 nucleotides: TGTGCCAGTAGTCGCTGGGGGGCACAAGAGACCCAGTACTTC. V and J are TRBV19 and TRBJ2-5; the D gene could be TRBD1 or TRBD2 (6 bases each). This CDR3 region has 14 residues. Germline-derived CDR1 and CDR2 are LNHDA and SQIVND (reference sequence). Between the trimmed V and J ends, which lost 5 bases and 2 bases, there was a span of 12 bases.

This sequence joins TRBV18 and TRBJ2-3; no clear D gene. The germline V gene encodes CDR1 KGHSH and CDR2 LQKENI. This CDR3 has 15 amino acids. Trimming shortened V by 0 bases and J by 5 bases, and 12 bases separated the two germline ends. The DNA for the CDR3 is TGTGCCAGCTCACCACCAACGCGACCTGGAGATACGCAGTATTTT. Protein: CASSPPTRPGDTQYF.

The rearrangement uses TRBV27 and TRBJ1-2; possible D gene TRBD1, 5 bases. Germline V CDR1 and CDR2: MNHEY, SMNVEV (reference sequence). The V and J ends lost 5 bases and 4 bases respectively, with 20 bases between them. The length of the CDR3 is 16 residues. CDR3 nucleotide sequence: TGTGCCAGCAGTCCCCTCCCGGGACTAAAGGGCTATGGCTACACCTTC. The encoded protein is CASSPLPGLKGYGYTF.

V and J are TRBV6-1 and TRBJ2-7; D ambiguous. Germline V gene lookup returns CDR1 MNHNS and CDR2 SASEGT. The CDR3 extends over 15 amino acids. V lost 0 bases and J 4 bases, leaving 13 bases between the germline ends. CDR3 protein: CASSEASATRYEQYF. CDR3 nucleotides: TGTGCCAGCAGTGAAGCGTCGGCCACTCGGTACGAGCAGTACTTC.

The chain has TRBV4-1 and TRBJ2-5; TRBD2 aligns across 16 bases. Looked up from germline, CDR1 is MGHRA and CDR2 is YSYEKL. This CDR3 contains 19 residues. The ends lost 3 bases at V and 7 bases at J; junction bases unmatched: 14. The CDR3 spells CASSQDKPGTSGGVGTQYF. In DNA form, the CDR3 reads TGCGCCAGCAGCCAGGATAAACCCGGGACTAGCGGGGGGGTTGGGACCCAGTACTTC.

The chain couples TRBV14 to TRBJ2-2; unclear D gene. CDR3 length equals 14 residues. Germline CDR1 reads SGHDN; CDR2 reads FVKESK. V lost 4 bases to trimming and J lost 1 base, with 7 bases between them. The CDR3 DNA reads TGTGCCAGCAGCCCGCTAGGGAACACCGGGGAGCTGTTTTTT. It translates to CASSPLGNTGELFF. The variable domain in full, completed from reference TRBV14 and TRBJ2-2, reads EAGVTQFPSHSVIEKGQTVTLRCDPISGHDNLYWYRRVMGKEIKFLLHFVKESKQDESGMPNNRFLAERTGGTYSTLKVQPAELEDSGVYFCASSPLGNTGELFFGEGSRLTVL.

The V call is TRBV5-1, the J call TRBJ2-7; D gene unclear. The V and J ends lost 0 bases and 2 bases respectively, with 12 bases between them. The CDR3 is 15 residues long. CDR1 is SGHRS and CDR2 is YFSETQ in the germline V gene. The CDR3 DNA sequence: TGCGCCAGCAGCTTGGGGCATGTTACCGCCTACGAGCAGTACTTC. Protein sequence: CASSLGHVTAYEQYF.

This chain connects TRBV27 to TRBJ1-2, with 9 nucleotides matching TRBD1. V was pared by 5 bases and J by 5 bases, with 15 bases of the junction left unmatched. The CDR3 runs 17 residues. The germline V gene has CDR1 MNHEY and CDR2 SMNVEV (reference sequence). The CDR3 bases are TGTGCCAGCAGTAAGGACAGGGGCGGGCTGACGAGGTATGGCTACACCTTC. Protein sequence: CASSKDRGGLTRYGYTF.

The gene calls are TRBV11-3 and TRBJ1-1, with D unresolved. Trimming took 5 bases from V and 7 from J, leaving 11 bases between them. Germline CDR1 SGHNT, CDR2 YENEEA. This CDR3 is 12 amino acids long. The CDR3 DNA reads TGTGCCAGCAGCCTGGGGTTCGGTGAAGCTTTCTTT. This encodes CASSLGFGEAFF. The whole variable domain, filled in from reference TRBV11-3 and TRBJ1-1, reads EAGVVQSPRYKIIEKKQPVAFWCNPISGHNTLYWYLQNLGQGPELLIRYENEEAVDDSQLPKDRFSAERLKGVDSTLKIQPAELGDSAVYLCASSLGFGEAFFGQGTRLTVV.